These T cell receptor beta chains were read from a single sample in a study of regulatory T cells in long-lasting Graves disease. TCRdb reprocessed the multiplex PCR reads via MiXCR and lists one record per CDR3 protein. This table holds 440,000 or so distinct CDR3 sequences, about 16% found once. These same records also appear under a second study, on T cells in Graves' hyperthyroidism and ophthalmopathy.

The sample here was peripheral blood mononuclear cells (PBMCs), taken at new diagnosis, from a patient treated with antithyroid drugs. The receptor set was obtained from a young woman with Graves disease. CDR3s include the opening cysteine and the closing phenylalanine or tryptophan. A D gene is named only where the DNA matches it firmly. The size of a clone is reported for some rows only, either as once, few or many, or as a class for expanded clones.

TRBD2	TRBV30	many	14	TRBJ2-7	TGTGCCTGGAAAAGCGGGAGGGCCGGGTACGAGCAGTACTTC	CAWKSGRAGYEQYF
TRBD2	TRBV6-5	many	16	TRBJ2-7	TGTGCCAGCAGTTACTCCCCGAGCGGGAGGGAAGGGGAGCAGTACTTC	CASSYSPSGREGEQYF
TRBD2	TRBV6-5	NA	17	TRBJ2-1	TGTGCCAGCAGTTATCGGGTCGGGACTAGCTTGGGTTGGGAGCAGTTCTTC	CASSYRVGTSLGWEQFF
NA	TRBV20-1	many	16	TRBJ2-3	TGCAGTGCCATGAACGTCCGCGGGCAGGGGAGGGATACGCAGTATTTT	CSAMNVRGQGRDTQYF
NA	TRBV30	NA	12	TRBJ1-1	TGTGCCTGGAGTGTAGGGTACACTGAAGCTTTCTTT	CAWSVGYTEAFF
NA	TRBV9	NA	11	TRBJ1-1	TGTGCCAGCAGCGCCTTGACTGAAGCTTTCTTT	CASSALTEAFF
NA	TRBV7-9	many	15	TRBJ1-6	TGTGCCAGCAGCTTTGAGGCGGGGGCCGGTTCACCCCTCCACTTT	CASSFEAGAGSPLHF
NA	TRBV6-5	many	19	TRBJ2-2	TGTGCCAGCAGTTACTCGTCCTTGGTGGGGACCCCTAACACCGGGGAGCTGTTTTTT	CASSYSSLVGTPNTGELFF
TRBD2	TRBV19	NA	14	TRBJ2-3	TGTGCCAGTACCCCAGCGGGGAGCACAGATACGCAGTATTTT	CASTPAGSTDTQYF
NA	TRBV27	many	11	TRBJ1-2	TGTGCCAGCAGTTTAAGGAATGGCTACACCTTC	CASSLRNGYTF
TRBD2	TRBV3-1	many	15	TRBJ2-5	TGTGCCAGCAGCCTTGGGACTAGCGGGAGCGAGACCCAGTACTTC	CASSLGTSGSETQYF
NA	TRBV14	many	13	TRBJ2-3	TGTGCCAGCAGCGTCGAAGGCGCAGATACGCAGTATTTT	CASSVEGADTQYF
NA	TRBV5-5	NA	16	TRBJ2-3	TGTGCCAGCAGATCGGGGAGGTACGGGGGCCCAGATACGCAGTATTTT	CASRSGRYGGPDTQYF
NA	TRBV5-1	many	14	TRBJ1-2	TGCGCCAGCAGCTTGCCTGGAACTAACTATGGCTACACCTTC	CASSLPGTNYGYTF
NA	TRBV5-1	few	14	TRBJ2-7	TGCGCCAGCAGCTTGGAAAACAGTAGGTACGAGCAGTACTTC	CASSLENSRYEQYF
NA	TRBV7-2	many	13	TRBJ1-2	TGTGCCAGCAGCCCCGGTAGTGAAGATGGCTACACCTTC	CASSPGSEDGYTF
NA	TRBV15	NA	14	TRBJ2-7	TGTGCCACCAGCAGAAAAACAATCTCCTACGAGCAGTACTTC	CATSRKTISYEQYF
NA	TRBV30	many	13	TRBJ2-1	TGTGCCTGGAGTTTAGGGTTTGGGAATGAGCAGTTCTTC	CAWSLGFGNEQFF
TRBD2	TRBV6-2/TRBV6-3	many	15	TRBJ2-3	TGTGCCAGCAGTTACGGCGGGAGACCCACAGATACGCAGTATTTT	CASSYGGRPTDTQYF
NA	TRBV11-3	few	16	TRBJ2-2	TGTGCCAGCAGCTTTGGGGGGGCAGTTGGATCCGGGGAGCTGTTTTTT	CASSFGGAVGSGELFF
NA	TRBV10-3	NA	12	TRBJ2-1	TGTGCCATCAGTGTAGACTACAATGAGCAGTTCTTC	CAISVDYNEQFF
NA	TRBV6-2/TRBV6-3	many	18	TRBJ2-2	TGTGCCAGCAGTTACCTCGGGAGAGACAGGGCGAACACCGGGGAGCTGTTTTTT	CASSYLGRDRANTGELFF
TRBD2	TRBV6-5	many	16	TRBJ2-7	TGTGCCAGCAGTTATTTCGGGACTAGCGGAGGGTACGAGCAGTACTTC	CASSYFGTSGGYEQYF
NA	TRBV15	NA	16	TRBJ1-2	TGTGCCACCGGCAGAGGACGTCCAGAGGCGTCATATGGCTACACCTTC	CATGRGRPEASYGYTF
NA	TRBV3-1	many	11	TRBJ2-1	TGTGCCAGCAGCGCCGCATGGGAGCAGTTCTTC	CASSAAWEQFF
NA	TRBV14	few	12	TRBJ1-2	TGTGCCAGCAGCCCTTACCGGTATGGCTACACCTTC	CASSPYRYGYTF
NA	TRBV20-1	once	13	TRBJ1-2	TGCAGTGCTGGCCAGGACCCCAGCTATGGCTACACCTTC	CSAGQDPSYGYTF
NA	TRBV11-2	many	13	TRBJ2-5	TGTGCCAGCAGCACGGACCTGGGGGAGACCCAGTACTTC	CASSTDLGETQYF
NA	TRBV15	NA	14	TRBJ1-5	TGTGCCACCAGCAGACAGGGATTGGATCAGCCCCAGCATTTT	CATSRQGLDQPQHF
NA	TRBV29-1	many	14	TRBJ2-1	TGCAGCGTTGCTACAGGGCTCTTGCTACACCACTGGTTCTTC	CSVATGLLLHHWFF
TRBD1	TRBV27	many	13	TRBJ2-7	TGTGCCAGCAAGGTGGGGACAGGGGGCGAGCAGTACTTC	CASKVGTGGEQYF
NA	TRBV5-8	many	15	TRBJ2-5	TGTGCCAGCAGCCGACCCGGACACTACCAAGAGACCCAGTACTTC	CASSRPGHYQETQYF
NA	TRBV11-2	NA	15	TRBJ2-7	TGTGCCAGCAGCTCAACACCAGGGGCATCCTACGAGCAGTACTTC	CASSSTPGASYEQYF
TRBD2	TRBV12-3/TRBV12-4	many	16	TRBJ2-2	TGTGCCAGCAGTCAGGGACTAGCGGGAAACACCGGGGAGCTGTTTTTT	CASSQGLAGNTGELFF
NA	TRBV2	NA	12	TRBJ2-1	TGTGCCAGCAGCCCCGAGGAGGCTAGCGAATTCTTC	CASSPEEASEFF
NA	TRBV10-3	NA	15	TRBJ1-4	TGTGCCATCAGTGAGTCGGACACGGAGAATGAAAAACTGTTTTTT	CAISESDTENEKLFF
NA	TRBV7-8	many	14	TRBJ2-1	TGTGCCAGCAGCTTAGACCAGAGATACAATGAGCAGTTCTTC	CASSLDQRYNEQFF
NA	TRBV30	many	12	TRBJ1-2	TGTGCCTGGGAAGTAACAGGTTATGGCTACACCTTC	CAWEVTGYGYTF
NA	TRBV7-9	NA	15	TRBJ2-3	TGTGCCAGCAGCTTAGGGGCGGGTCCCACAGATACGCAGTATTTT	CASSLGAGPTDTQYF
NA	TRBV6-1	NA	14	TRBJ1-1	TGTGCCAGCAGGGCAGGGCAGGTGAACACTGAAGCTCTCTTT	CASRAGQVNTEALF
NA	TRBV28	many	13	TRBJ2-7	TGTGCCAGCAGCCCTGACAGCCCCTACGAGCAGTACTTC	CASSPDSPYEQYF
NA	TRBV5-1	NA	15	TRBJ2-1	TGCGCCAGCAGCTTGGGACAGGTGACCTACAATGAGCAGTTCTTC	CASSLGQVTYNEQFF
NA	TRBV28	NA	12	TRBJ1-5	TGTGCCAGCAGTTGGAGCAATCAGCCCCAGCATTTT	CASSWSNQPQHF
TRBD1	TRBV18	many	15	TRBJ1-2	TGTGCCAGCTCACCTGGACAGGGGGCAAGCTATGGCTACACCTTC	CASSPGQGASYGYTF
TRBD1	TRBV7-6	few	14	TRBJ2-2	TGTGCCAGCAGCACACGGACAGGTTCGGGGGAGCTGTTTTTT	CASSTRTGSGELFF
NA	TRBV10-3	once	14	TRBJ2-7	TGTGCCATCAGTGAGGGGCGGAGCACCTACGAGCAGTACTTC	CAISEGRSTYEQYF